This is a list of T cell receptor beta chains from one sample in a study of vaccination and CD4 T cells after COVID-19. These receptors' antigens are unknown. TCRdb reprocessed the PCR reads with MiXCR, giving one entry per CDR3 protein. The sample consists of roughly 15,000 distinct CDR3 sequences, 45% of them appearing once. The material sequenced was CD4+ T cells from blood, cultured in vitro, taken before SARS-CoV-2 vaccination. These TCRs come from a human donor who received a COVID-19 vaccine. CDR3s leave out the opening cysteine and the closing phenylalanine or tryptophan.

CDR3: AIPGTANEKLF
length: 11
V: TRBV6-1

CDR3: ASSDYRGLKLF
length: 11
V: TRBV19

CDR3: ASSSRTGNYGYT
length: 12
V: TRBV5-1

CDR3: ASSSIQGANGYT
length: 12
V: TRBV5-1

CDR3: ASSPYTDTQY
length: 10
V: TRBV7-2

CDR3: ASRSSSNQPQH
length: 11
V: TRBV12-3/TRBV12-4

CDR3: ASSEISRGSGNTIY
length: 14
V: TRBV6-1

CDR3: AWNHGDKGSALH
length: 12
V: TRBV30

CDR3: ASSGDRGSYEQY
length: 12
V: TRBV6-1

CDR3: ASSLSPGGTDTQY
length: 13
V: TRBV5-1

CDR3: ASRSTGTGGYYGYT
length: 14
V: TRBV12-3/TRBV12-4

CDR3: ASSLPRDRGNSPLH
length: 14
V: TRBV12-3/TRBV12-4

CDR3: ASSLFGFGSGGQPQH
length: 15
V: TRBV7-2

CDR3: ASSQDRGRSSGNTIY
length: 15
V: TRBV4-2

CDR3: ASSYLGAGNQPQH
length: 13
V: TRBV6-5

CDR3: SARRKYSGGANEQF
length: 14
V: TRBV20-1

CDR3: ATSDSLWEGSSGELF
length: 15
V: TRBV24-1